Below, 8 T cell receptor beta chains from the same sample are listed, as sequenced in a study of cytomegalovirus exposure and HLA in healthy donors. The PCR ran on 60 Vbeta and 13 Jbeta primers. Using immunoSEQ multiplex PCR, the repertoire was profiled, and TCRdb retains in-frame clones only, with some absent. There are tens of thousands of clones in the sample, with less than 0.6% held by the top ten. The sequenced sample was PBMCs. Source of these receptors: a man aged 45 to 65 in good health and CMV-seronegative.

The chain carries TRBV18 and TRBJ2-5; D perhaps matches TRBD1 (5 bases). The CDR3 sequence is 13 residues long. Germline V gene sequence: CDR1 KGHSH, CDR2 LQKENI. V was trimmed by 3 bases and J by 5 bases, leaving 10 bases between them. This CDR3 is CASSPDTRETQYF. The CDR3 nucleotides read TGTGCCAGCTCACCGGACACGAGGGAGACCCAGTACTTC.

The genes are TRBV2 and TRBJ1-5, with D perhaps TRBD1 (6 bases). This CDR3 is 16 amino acids long. V gave up 3 bases and J gave up 0 bases, with 12 bases separating them. Germline assignment: CDR1 SNHLY and CDR2 FYNNEI. DNA of the CDR3: TGTGCCAGCAGTGACCCATTACAGGGTAGCAATCAGCCCCAGCATTTT. Encoded protein: CASSDPLQGSNQPQHF. Full variable domain (outside the CDR3, taken from reference TRBV2 and TRBJ1-5): EPEVTQTPSHQVTQMGQEVILRCVPISNHLYFYWYRQILGQKVEFLVSFYNNEISEKSEIFDDQFSVERPDGSNFTLKIRSTKLEDSAMYFCASSDPLQGSNQPQHFGDGTRLSIL.

The rearrangement joins TRBV2 to TRBJ1-1, with TRBD1 matching over 9 bases. The CDR3 totals 10 residues. The V and J ends lost 10 bases and 9 bases, in that order; junction bases with no gene match: 3. Germline-derived CDR1 and CDR2 are SNHLY and FYNNEI. The chain's CDR3 is CATQGAKAFF. CDR3 coding DNA: TGTGCCACACAGGGGGCAAAAGCTTTCTTT. Looking up the rest from reference TRBV2 and TRBJ1-1 gives the full variable domain: EPEVTQTPSHQVTQMGQEVILRCVPISNHLYFYWYRQILGQKVEFLVSFYNNEISEKSEIFDDQFSVERPDGSNFTLKIRSTKLEDSAMYFCATQGAKAFFGQGTRLTVV.

The gene calls are TRBV7-9 and TRBJ2-1, with 11 bases that match TRBD2. Germline trimming cut 6 bases from V and 5 bases from J; bases unmatched to any gene: 9. This CDR3 has 16 residues. The germline CDR1 and CDR2 sequences are SEHNR and FQNEAQ (reference sequence). The CDR3 protein is CASSERLAGTNNEQFF. The CDR3 DNA reads as TGTGCCAGCAGTGAGAGACTAGCGGGGACTAACAATGAGCAGTTCTTC.

The genes are TRBV19 and TRBJ2-7; 10 bases map to TRBD2. This CDR3 contains 15 residues. The V gene end was trimmed by 5 bases and the J gene end by 2 bases; junction bases not matched to a gene: 6. The germline V gene has CDR1 LNHDA and CDR2 SQIVND (reference sequence). The CDR3 here is CASSPRTSGAYEQYF. Here the CDR3 DNA reads TGTGCCAGTAGTCCCCGGACTAGCGGTGCCTACGAGCAGTACTTC. Using reference TRBV19 and TRBJ2-7 for the parts outside the CDR3, the full variable domain is DGGITQSPKYLFRKEGQNVTLSCEQNLNHDAMYWYRQDPGQGLRLIYYSQIVNDFQKGDIAEGYSVSREKKESFPLTVTSAQKNPTAFYLCASSPRTSGAYEQYFGPGTRLTVT.

The chain employs TRBV14 and TRBJ2-7, with 8 bases matching TRBD1. The CDR3 sequence is 15 residues long. V shed 1 base and J 3 bases; nucleotides not matched to a gene: 5. CDR1 and CDR2 (germline): SGHDN, FVKESK. In nucleotides, the CDR3 is TGTGCCAGCAGCCAAGGGGACAGGACTATCTACGAGCAGTACTTC. This encodes CASSQGDRTIYEQYF.

The chain carries TRBV7-6 and TRBJ2-3; 10 bases are a match to TRBD1. Unmatched junction bases numbered 4, after V lost 7 bases and J lost 3 bases. This CDR3 comprises 14 residues. The germline V gene encodes CDR1 SGHVS and CDR2 FNYEAQ. The CDR3 spells CASKAGQGTDTQYF. Here the CDR3 DNA reads TGTGCCAGCAAGGCGGGACAGGGGACAGATACGCAGTATTTT. The full variable domain, rest sourced from reference TRBV7-6 and TRBJ2-3, is GAGVSQSPRYKVTKRGQDVALRCDPISGHVSLYWYRQALGQGPEFLTYFNYEAQQDKSGLPNDRFSAERPEGSISTLTIQRTEQRDSAMYRCASKAGQGTDTQYFGPGTRLTVL.

The chain joins TRBV7-8 to TRBJ2-3; 8 bases fit TRBD2. Losses at the gene ends were 5 bases for V and 4 bases for J; bases not matched to a gene: 11. This CDR3 is 16 amino acids long. CDR1 and CDR2 from the germline V gene are SGHVS and FQNEAQ. The CDR3 DNA follows: TGTGCCAGCAGCCCCCGTTCAGCGGGGGTCGCAGATACGCAGTATTTT. This codes for CASSPRSAGVADTQYF.